These 6 T cell receptor beta chains were sequenced from one sample in a study of CD8 T cells in ankylosing spondylitis (TCRdb year 2017). Preparation of the library involved 5' RACE. TCRdb shows the sequencer as Illumina HiSeq 2500. Starting from the raw public reads, TCRdb applied fastp trimming at Q25, assembled clones with MiXCR and retained in-frame beta chains. CDR3 protein sequences are deduplicated, and each keeps its most common genes and DNA. The sample table contains fewer than 250,000 distinct CDR3 sequences; only one count was recorded for roughly 32% of them. Together, the top ten hold approximately 4.6% of the sample. What was sequenced was blood, either unsorted or a sorted T cell fraction (not recorded which). Receptors were obtained from a male donor with ankylosing spondylitis or in good health (not recorded which).

This clonotype has just a few counts. The chain employs TRBV4-2 and TRBJ2-7; no definite D call. The germline V and J ends were trimmed by 2 bases and 2 bases, with 10 bases remaining between them. The CDR3 totals 14 residues. Germline CDR1 LGHNA, CDR2 YNFKEQ. This CDR3 is CASSQSKSTYEQYF. The CDR3, as DNA: TGTGCCAGCAGCCAATCGAAGTCAACCTACGAGCAGTACTTC.

A few counts support this clonotype. The chain carries TRBV15 and TRBJ2-1; TRBD2 matches at 15 bases. In germline, CDR1 is LNHNV, CDR2 YYDKDF (reference sequence). V lost 9 bases, J lost 5 bases, and 5 bases stayed unmatched. This CDR3 comprises 15 residues. CDR3 coding DNA: TGTGCCACAGGGACTAGCGGGGGGACTAACAATGAGCAGTTCTTC. Translated: CATGTSGGTNNEQFF.

The chain employs TRBV29-1 and TRBJ2-3; no clear D gene. With 4 bases removed from V and 3 bases from J, the gap between germline ends came to 11 bases. From germline, CDR1 is SQVTM and CDR2 ANQGSEA. The CDR3 has 13 residues. CDR3 in DNA: TGCAGCGTTGCGGTCGTGGGGACAGATACGCAGTATTTT. As protein: CSVAVVGTDTQYF.

This chain links TRBV20-1 with TRBJ2-7; TRBD2 agrees at 9 bases. Trimming at V came to 2 bases and at J to 3 bases, leaving 11 bases not matched to a gene. CDR1 and CDR2 from the germline V gene are DFQATT and SNEGSKA (reference sequence). This CDR3 is built from 16 residues. The CDR3 is CSARWVGGGDIYEQYF. The CDR3 nucleotides read TGCAGTGCTAGATGGGTTGGCGGGGGGGACATCTACGAGCAGTACTTC.

The table lists this clonotype with a few counts. The rearrangement links TRBV29-1 to TRBJ2-1; 10 nucleotides line up with TRBD1. The V segment lost 3 bases and the J segment 8 bases; nucleotides outside the gene matches: 7. Germline V lookup: CDR1 SQVTM, CDR2 ANQGSEA. The CDR3 loop spans 14 amino acids. The CDR3 nucleotides are TGCAGCGTTGATGGGACAGGGGATGGCTATGAGCAGTTCTTC. The encoded protein is CSVDGTGDGYEQFF.

This clonotype turned up a few times. The J gene is TRBJ2-3, the V gene TRBV20-1; possible D gene TRBD2, 5 bases. CDR3 length: 12 residues. V lost 6 bases to trimming and J lost 3 bases, with 10 bases between them. The germline gives CDR1 DFQATT, CDR2 SNEGSKA (reference sequence). In DNA, the CDR3 is TGCAGTGCCGGCCGGGATACAGATACGCAGTATTTT. This encodes CSAGRDTDTQYF.